These T cell receptor beta chains were read from a single sample in a study of cytomegalovirus exposure and HLA in healthy donors. Sequenced by immunoSEQ multiplex PCR; TCRdb stores in-frame clones only, minus some. This table has 50,000 to 65,000 clones, 85% to 90% appearing once. Sequencing was done on a sample of PBMCs. These receptors came from a woman between 18 and 29 years old in good health and CMV-seronegative. CDR3s include the opening cysteine and the closing phenylalanine or tryptophan. D genes are given only for firm matches. Clone size is shown for a subset of rows, as once, few, many or a class of expanded clone.

cdr3_length: 12
j_call: TRBJ1-5
clone_size: .
v_call: TRBV28
d_call: .
cdr3_aa: CASRQSNQPQHF
cdr3_nt: TGTGCCAGCAGGCAGAGCAATCAGCCCCAGCATTTT

cdr3_length: 12
j_call: TRBJ2-1
clone_size: .
v_call: TRBV13
d_call: .
cdr3_aa: CASSLSGNEQFF
cdr3_nt: TGTGCCAGCAGCTTGTCGGGGAATGAGCAGTTCTTC

cdr3_length: 10
j_call: TRBJ2-7
clone_size: .
v_call: TRBV20-1
d_call: .
cdr3_aa: CSAPVREQYF
cdr3_nt: TGCAGTGCCCCCGTGCGAGAGCAGTACTTC

cdr3_length: 15
j_call: TRBJ1-2
clone_size: .
v_call: TRBV5-4
d_call: TRBD1
cdr3_aa: CASSLARGRSYGYTF
cdr3_nt: TGTGCCAGCAGCTTGGCCAGGGGGAGATCCTATGGCTACACCTTC

cdr3_length: 15
j_call: TRBJ2-3
clone_size: .
v_call: TRBV6-6
d_call: TRBD1
cdr3_aa: CASRRREGAPDTQYF
cdr3_nt: TGTGCCAGCAGACGCCGAGAGGGGGCGCCAGATACGCAGTATTTT

cdr3_length: 14
j_call: TRBJ1-3
clone_size: .
v_call: TRBV30
d_call: .
cdr3_aa: CAWSVRVSGNTIYF
cdr3_nt: TGTGCCTGGAGTGTACGCGTCTCTGGAAACACCATATATTTT

cdr3_length: 12
j_call: TRBJ1-1
clone_size: .
v_call: TRBV11-1
d_call: TRBD1
cdr3_aa: CASSLDRGEAFF
cdr3_nt: TGTGCCAGCAGCTTAGACAGGGGTGAAGCTTTCTTT

cdr3_length: 14
j_call: TRBJ2-7
clone_size: .
v_call: TRBV18
d_call: .
cdr3_aa: CASSPSTRTYEQYF
cdr3_nt: TGTGCCAGCTCACCATCGACAAGGACCTACGAGCAGTACTTC

cdr3_length: 13
j_call: TRBJ1-2
clone_size: few
v_call: TRBV7-2
d_call: TRBD1
cdr3_aa: CASSPGQNYGYTF
cdr3_nt: TGTGCCAGCAGCCCGGGACAGAACTATGGCTACACCTTC

cdr3_length: 15
j_call: TRBJ2-3
clone_size: .
v_call: TRBV5-4
d_call: TRBD2
cdr3_aa: CASSLPSGSSDTQYF
cdr3_nt: TGTGCCAGCAGCTTGCCTAGCGGGAGCTCAGATACGCAGTATTTT

cdr3_length: 14
j_call: TRBJ2-7
clone_size: .
v_call: TRBV7-9
d_call: TRBD2
cdr3_aa: CASSPGTTIYEQYF
cdr3_nt: TGTGCCAGCAGCCCCGGGACTACTATCTACGAGCAGTACTTC

cdr3_length: 13
j_call: TRBJ2-3
clone_size: few
v_call: TRBV6-4
d_call: .
cdr3_aa: CASSAGGTDTQYF
cdr3_nt: TGTGCCAGCAGTGCGGGGGGCACAGATACGCAGTATTTT

cdr3_length: 12
j_call: TRBJ1-2
clone_size: .
v_call: TRBV2
d_call: .
cdr3_aa: CASSDSNYGYTF
cdr3_nt: TGTGCCAGCAGTGACAGTAACTATGGCTACACCTTC